The 17 T cell receptor beta chains below were found in one sample sequenced in a study of radiotherapy plus CTLA-4 blockade in lung cancer. Generated by immunoSEQ multiplex PCR, the TCRdb table keeps only in-frame clones and is missing some. The profile shows tens of thousands of clones, about 77% of them singletons. The sample here was peripheral blood, taken from a patient treated with radiotherapy plus ipilimumab. The receptor set was obtained from a human donor with non-small cell lung cancer whose response to radiotherapy plus ipilimumab could not be evaluated.

V and J are TRBV19 and TRBJ1-5; D possibly corresponds to TRBD1 (6 bases). The CDR3 is 14 amino acids. Germline V gene data show CDR1 as LNHDA and CDR2 as SQIVND (reference sequence). V was cut by 6 bases and J by 0 bases, with 9 bases left in between. The CDR3 bases are TGTGCCAGTAGCGGACAGTATAGCAATCAGCCCCAGCATTTT. Translation gives CASSGQYSNQPQHF.

The rearrangement uses TRBV5-1 and TRBJ2-1; 10 nucleotides agree with TRBD2. Germline V gene lookup returns CDR1 SGHRS and CDR2 YFSETQ. There are 15 residues in the CDR3. The trim removed 4 bases at V and 7 bases at J, leaving 8 bases unmatched. The CDR3 reads CASSHLSGGTNEQFF. The CDR3 nucleotides are TGCGCCAGCAGCCATCTTAGCGGGGGGACAAATGAGCAGTTCTTC.

J is TRBJ1-6 and V is TRBV30, with D possibly being TRBD1 (5 bases). Trimming took 5 bases from V and 8 from J, leaving 19 bases between them. This CDR3 is built from 15 residues. Germline values: CDR1 GTSNPN, CDR2 SVGIG (reference sequence). The CDR3 sequence: CAWAGRVGIHSPLHF. CDR3 nucleotides: TGTGCCTGGGCAGGGAGGGTCGGTATTCATTCACCCCTCCACTTT. The full variable domain, completed using reference TRBV30 and TRBJ1-6, is SQTIHQWPATLVQPVGSPLSLECTVEGTSNPNLYWYRQAAGRGLQLLFYSVGIGQISSEVPQNLSASRPQDRQFILSSKKLLLSDSGFYLCAWAGRVGIHSPLHFGNGTRLTVT.

The chain couples TRBV7-9 to TRBJ1-6; D uncertain. Between the trimmed V and J ends, which lost 5 bases and 7 bases, there was a span of 15 bases. Germline CDR1 is SEHNR and CDR2 is FQNEAQ (reference sequence). This CDR3 comprises 15 residues. The CDR3 nucleotides read TGTGCCAGCAGCCTCCGACGACGAGGGAATTCACCCCTCCACTTT. Its translation: CASSLRRRGNSPLHF.

The chain is built from TRBV7-9 and TRBJ1-3; D gene uncertain. Germline V gives CDR1 SEHNR, CDR2 FQNEAQ (reference sequence). This CDR3 is built from 13 residues. Trimming removed 10 bases from V and 3 bases from J, with 13 bases in between. The CDR3 sequence is CATELTIGNTIYF. In nucleotides, the CDR3 is TGTGCCACCGAACTTACCATTGGAAACACCATATATTTT. Full variable domain (rest looked up from reference TRBV7-9 and TRBJ1-3): DTGVSQNPRHKITKRGQNVTFRCDPISEHNRLYWYRQTLGQGPEFLTYFQNEAQLEKSRLLSDRFSAERPKGSFSTLEIQRTEQGDSAMYLCATELTIGNTIYFGEGSWLTVV.

The chain is built from TRBV10-1 and TRBJ1-5; TRBD1 aligns across 10 bases. This CDR3 spans 14 amino acids. In germline, CDR1 is WNHNN, CDR2 SYGVQD (reference sequence). The junction had 6 bases not matched to a gene; V was cut back by 8 bases and J by 5 bases. CDR3 nucleotides: TGCGCCAGCCCGGGACAGGGGTTCGATCAGCCCCAGCATTTT. Amino acid sequence: CASPGQGFDQPQHF.

The sample holds a few counts of this clone. The rearrangement joins TRBV7-2 to TRBJ1-1; TRBD1 is a possible D gene (5 bases). Germline loops: CDR1 SGHTA, CDR2 FQGNSA. V was clipped by 5 bases and J by 1 base, with 8 bases between them. The CDR3 has 13 amino acids. This CDR3 is CASSLQGNTEAFF. As DNA, the CDR3 is TGTGCCAGCAGCCTTCAGGGGAACACTGAAGCTTTCTTT.

V and J are TRBV5-1 and TRBJ2-5, with D maybe TRBD2 (6 bases). Germline V gene lookup returns CDR1 SGHRS and CDR2 YFSETQ. V shed 0 bases and J shed 5 bases, with 8 bases lying between them. There are 13 residues in the CDR3. The CDR3 loop reads CASSLAGAETQYF. The CDR3 DNA follows: TGCGCCAGCAGCTTGGCGGGAGCGGAGACCCAGTACTTC.

The V call is TRBV6-1, the J call TRBJ2-7; the match to TRBD1 covers 8 bases. The V and J ends lost 6 bases and 3 bases, in that order; junction bases with no gene match: 10. The CDR3 extends over 15 amino acids. Looked up from germline, CDR1 is MNHNS and CDR2 is SASEGT. CDR3 sequence (DNA): TGTGCCAGCAGCGAACCGGGACAGGCCTACTACGAGCAGTACTTC. It codes for CASSEPGQAYYEQYF.

Remarks on this clone: Relative to the germline gene, one junction end is altered; a read error may explain this. The rearrangement joins TRBV7-3 to TRBJ1-1; TRBD1 matches 8 bases. From germline, CDR1 is SGHTA and CDR2 FQGTGA. The CDR3 is 13 residues long. As DNA, the CDR3 is TGTGCCAGCAGCATAACAGGGGGCACTGAAGCTTTCTTT. Residues: CASSITGGTEAFF.

The CDR3 loop reads CASSQTGSGKLFF. CDR3 nucleotides: TGCGCCAGCAGCCAGACAGGGAGCGGAAAACTGTTTTTT. This chain joins TRBV4-3 and TRBJ1-4; 7 bases are shared with TRBD1. CDR1 is LGHNA and CDR2 is YSLEER in the germline V gene. This CDR3 is built from 13 residues. The ends lost 3 bases at V and 10 bases at J; junction bases unmatched: 5.

V gene TRBV19 combines with J gene TRBJ2-5; tentative D call: TRBD2 (5 bases). The germline CDR1 and CDR2 sequences are LNHDA and SQIVND (reference sequence). The CDR3 totals 14 residues. Trimming stripped 8 bases from V and 0 bases from J, with 13 bases between. The DNA of the CDR3 is TGTGCCAGTCAGCCTAGAGGGTACCAAGAGACCCAGTACTTC. This sequence encodes CASQPRGYQETQYF.

The rearrangement links TRBV28 to TRBJ1-2; D possibly corresponds to TRBD1 (5 bases). CDR1 and CDR2 (germline): MDHEN, SYDVKM. The CDR3 sequence is 13 residues long. Trimming stripped 5 bases from V and 8 bases from J, with 15 bases between. The CDR3 DNA sequence: TGTGCCAGCAGTACTCTCGGGGGGATCGGCTACACCTTC. As protein: CASSTLGGIGYTF.

V usage is TRBV7-3 and J usage is TRBJ2-5; D uncertain. From germline, CDR1 is SGHTA and CDR2 FQGTGA. This CDR3 has 13 residues. Trimming removed 5 bases from V and 5 bases from J, with 12 bases in between. The CDR3 loop is CASSRGVMETQYF. CDR3 in DNA: TGTGCCAGCAGCCGCGGTGTAATGGAGACCCAGTACTTC.

This clone showed up just a few times. The V call is TRBV2, the J call TRBJ2-1, with 8 bases aligning to TRBD1. This CDR3 spans 16 amino acids. Trimming at V came to 5 bases and at J to 4 bases, leaving 10 bases not matched to a gene. Germline values: CDR1 SNHLY, CDR2 FYNNEI. CDR3 loop: CASSLYSGGTYNEQFF. CDR3 bases: TGTGCCAGCAGTTTGTACTCAGGGGGCACATACAATGAGCAGTTCTTC.

This rearrangement joins TRBV5-1 to TRBJ2-7, with D possibly TRBD1 on 7 matching bases. Germline CDR1 is SGHRS and CDR2 is YFSETQ. The CDR3 totals 15 residues. V was clipped by 0 bases and J by 7 bases, with 17 bases between them. The CDR3 sequence is CASSLGQGGSGEQYF. DNA of the CDR3: TGCGCCAGCAGCTTGGGGCAGGGGGGCTCGGGTGAGCAGTACTTC. Complete variable domain (other parts from reference TRBV5-1 and TRBJ2-7): KAGVTQTPRYLIKTRGQQVTLSCSPISGHRSVSWYQQTPGQGLQFLFEYFSETQRNKGNFPGRFSGRQFSNSRSEMNVSTLELGDSALYLCASSLGQGGSGEQYFGPGTRLTVT.

The chain carries TRBV7-8 and TRBJ1-5; D gene uncertain. Germline V CDR1 and CDR2: SGHVS, FQNEAQ. The CDR3 spans 17 residues. The V end was cut by 1 base, the J end by 3 bases, with 16 bases between. CDR3 sequence: CASSLEGSYLINQPQHF. The CDR3 region has the DNA TGTGCCAGCAGCTTAGAAGGGAGTTACCTAATCAATCAGCCCCAGCATTTT.